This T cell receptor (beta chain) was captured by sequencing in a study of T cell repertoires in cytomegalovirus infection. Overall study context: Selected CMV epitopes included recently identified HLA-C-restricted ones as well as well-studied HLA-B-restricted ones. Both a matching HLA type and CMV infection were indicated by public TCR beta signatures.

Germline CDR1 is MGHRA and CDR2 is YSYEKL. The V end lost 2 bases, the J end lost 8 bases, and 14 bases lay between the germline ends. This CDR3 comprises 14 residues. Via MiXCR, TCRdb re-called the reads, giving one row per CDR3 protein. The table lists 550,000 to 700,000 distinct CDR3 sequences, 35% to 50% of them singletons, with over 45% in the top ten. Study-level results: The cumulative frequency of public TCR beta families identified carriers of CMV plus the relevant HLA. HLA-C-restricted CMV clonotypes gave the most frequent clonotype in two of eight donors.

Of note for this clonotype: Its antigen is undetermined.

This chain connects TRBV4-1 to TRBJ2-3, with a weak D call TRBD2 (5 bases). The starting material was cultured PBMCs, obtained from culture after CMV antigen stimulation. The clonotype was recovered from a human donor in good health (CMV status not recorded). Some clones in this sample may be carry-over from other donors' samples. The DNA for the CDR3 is TGCGCCAGCAGCCAAAGCGGTCCCCCGGGTACGCAGTATTTT. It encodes CASSQSGPPGTQYF.